In this sample, the clone carrying this T cell receptor (beta chain) turned up many times. Its antigen remains unknown. For bulk TCR libraries, previously described methods and listed TCR primers were used. MiXCR was run by TCRdb on the PCR reads, yielding one entry per CDR3 protein. The sample has about 640,000 distinct CDR3 sequences, about 20% seen once; the top ten hold 0.75% to 0.95%. Naive CD8 T cells, phenotype CD8+CD4-CCR7+CD45RA+, were sorted. In germline, CDR1 is MNHEY, CDR2 SMNVEV (reference sequence). V was shortened by 6 bases and J by 4 bases, with 10 bases between the two germline ends. The CDR3 covers 14 residues. This sample is drawn from a study of molecular identifiers for immune sequencing clone quantification. Points from the study as a whole: Clones above 20 RNA copies held over 98% of effector molecules, under 1% in naive cells.

The sample consisted of naive CD8+ T cells from blood, with Jurkat cell RNA spiked in. The sample's subset: FACS-sorted CD8+CD4-CCR7+CD45RA+ naive T cells. This TCR came from a human donor in good health. Some libraries in this study had Jurkat cell RNA spiked in. The chain employs TRBV27 and TRBJ1-6, with unresolved D. CDR3 sequence: CASSWVPYNSPLHF. DNA of the CDR3: TGTGCCAGCAGCTGGGTACCGTATAATTCACCCCTCCACTTT.